This is a list of T cell receptor beta chains from one sample in a study of blood T cell repertoires in COVID-19. TCRdb's table, derived via immunoSEQ multiplex PCR, lists solely in-frame clones and lacks some. The sample has about 200,000 clones, approximately 90% seen once. Sequenced input: peripheral blood. The source of these receptors is a man older than 75 with acute or convalescent COVID-19. Each CDR3 is given with its conserved first and last residue. The order of the fields is V gene, D gene, J gene, CDR3 length, clone size, CDR3 protein, CDR3 DNA. A D gene is named only where the DNA matches it firmly. Clone size, where shown, is once, few, many, or a class for clones that have expanded.

V gene: TRBV7-2
D gene: NA
J gene: TRBJ2-2
CDR3 length: 16
clone size: once
CDR3 protein: CASSHPRTRNTGELFF
CDR3 DNA: TGTGCCAGCAGTCACCCTCGTACTAGGAACACCGGGGAGCTGTTTTTT

V gene: TRBV5-4
D gene: NA
J gene: TRBJ2-5
CDR3 length: 15
clone size: NA
CDR3 protein: CASSSAAGRQETQYF
CDR3 DNA: TGTGCCAGCAGCTCCGCGGCAGGGCGGCAAGAGACCCAGTACTTC

V gene: TRBV24-1
D gene: NA
J gene: TRBJ1-5
CDR3 length: 16
clone size: NA
CDR3 protein: CATSDSGANSNQPQHF
CDR3 DNA: TGTGCCACCAGTGACTCAGGGGCCAATAGCAATCAGCCCCAGCATTTT

V gene: TRBV6-5
D gene: NA
J gene: TRBJ1-1
CDR3 length: 14
clone size: NA
CDR3 protein: CASLTTGRNTEAFF
CDR3 DNA: TGTGCCAGTCTTACTACGGGAAGGAACACTGAAGCTTTCTTT

V gene: TRBV4-3
D gene: NA
J gene: TRBJ2-1
CDR3 length: 13
clone size: once
CDR3 protein: CASSQGLTYGQFF
CDR3 DNA: TGCGCCAGCAGCCAAGGACTAACTTACGGGCAGTTCTTC

V gene: TRBV7-9
D gene: TRBD1
J gene: TRBJ1-2
CDR3 length: 15
clone size: NA
CDR3 protein: CASRQLQGERDGYTF
CDR3 DNA: TGTGCCAGCAGACAACTCCAGGGGGAGAGGGATGGCTACACCTTC

V gene: TRBV24-1
D gene: NA
J gene: TRBJ2-3
CDR3 length: 16
clone size: NA
CDR3 protein: CATSDPTPIRSDTQYF
CDR3 DNA: TGTGCCACCAGTGATCCCACTCCCATCAGGTCAGATACGCAGTATTTT

V gene: TRBV7-2
D gene: NA
J gene: TRBJ2-3
CDR3 length: 13
clone size: NA
CDR3 protein: CASQIFPTDTQYF
CDR3 DNA: TGTGCCAGCCAGATCTTTCCCACAGATACGCAGTATTTT

V gene: TRBV16
D gene: NA
J gene: TRBJ1-4
CDR3 length: 14
clone size: NA
CDR3 protein: CASSPRQFNEKLFF
CDR3 DNA: TGTGCCAGCAGCCCTAGACAGTTTAATGAAAAACTGTTTTTT

V gene: TRBV3-1/TRBV3-2
D gene: TRBD2
J gene: TRBJ2-3
CDR3 length: 16
clone size: NA
CDR3 protein: CASSPGTSERTDTQYF
CDR3 DNA: TGTGCCAGCAGCCCCGGGACTAGCGAGCGCACAGATACGCAGTATTTT

V gene: TRBV5-5
D gene: TRBD2
J gene: TRBJ2-1
CDR3 length: 18
clone size: NA
CDR3 protein: CASSWRLAGGGTYNEQFF
CDR3 DNA: TGTGCCAGCAGTTGGAGGCTAGCGGGAGGAGGGACCTACAATGAGCAGTTCTTC

V gene: TRBV10-3
D gene: TRBD1
J gene: TRBJ1-6
CDR3 length: 13
clone size: NA
CDR3 protein: CAISEGQGSPLHF
CDR3 DNA: TGTGCCATCAGTGAGGGACAGGGATCACCCCTCCACTTT

V gene: TRBV6-1
D gene: NA
J gene: TRBJ2-3
CDR3 length: 15
clone size: NA
CDR3 protein: CASSDVGGDTDTQYF
CDR3 DNA: TGTGCCAGCAGTGATGTGGGCGGGGACACAGATACGCAGTATTTT

V gene: TRBV28
D gene: NA
J gene: TRBJ2-6
CDR3 length: 14
clone size: NA
CDR3 protein: CASSLSSGANVLTF
CDR3 DNA: TGTGCCAGCAGCCTATCCTCTGGGGCCAACGTCCTGACTTTC

V gene: TRBV27
D gene: TRBD1
J gene: TRBJ2-5
CDR3 length: 14
clone size: once
CDR3 protein: CASSWGQRQETQYF
CDR3 DNA: TGTGCCAGCAGTTGGGGACAGAGACAAGAGACCCAGTACTTC

V gene: TRBV5-1
D gene: TRBD1
J gene: TRBJ2-1
CDR3 length: 14
clone size: NA
CDR3 protein: CASSLGQGYNEQFF
CDR3 DNA: TGCGCCAGCAGCCTGGGACAGGGCTACAATGAGCAGTTCTTC

V gene: TRBV10-3
D gene: NA
J gene: TRBJ2-7
CDR3 length: 13
clone size: NA
CDR3 protein: CAIRTSGAYEQYF
CDR3 DNA: TGTGCCATCAGGACTAGTGGGGCCTACGAGCAGTACTTC

V gene: TRBV3-1/TRBV3-2
D gene: NA
J gene: TRBJ2-2
CDR3 length: 15
clone size: NA
CDR3 protein: CASSPARGAAGELFF
CDR3 DNA: TGTGCCAGCAGCCCCGCCCGGGGGGCGGCCGGGGAGCTGTTTTTT

V gene: TRBV10-3
D gene: TRBD2
J gene: TRBJ2-3
CDR3 length: 14
clone size: NA
CDR3 protein: CAISASGMTDTQYF
CDR3 DNA: TGTGCCATCAGTGCTAGCGGGATGACAGATACGCAGTATTTT

V gene: TRBV4-3
D gene: TRBD2
J gene: TRBJ2-5
CDR3 length: 16
clone size: NA
CDR3 protein: CASSQETSGGGKTQYF
CDR3 DNA: TGCGCCAGCAGCCAGGAGACTAGCGGAGGCGGGAAGACCCAGTACTTC

V gene: TRBV7-3
D gene: NA
J gene: TRBJ2-2
CDR3 length: 15
clone size: once
CDR3 protein: CASSLSQGDTGELFF
CDR3 DNA: TGTGCCAGCAGCTTAAGCCAGGGTGACACCGGGGAGCTGTTTTTT

V gene: TRBV18
D gene: NA
J gene: TRBJ2-5
CDR3 length: 16
clone size: once
CDR3 protein: CASSPLPPADQETQYF
CDR3 DNA: TGTGCCAGCTCACCACTCCCCCCAGCGGACCAAGAGACCCAGTACTTC

V gene: TRBV6-2/TRBV6-3
D gene: NA
J gene: TRBJ2-1
CDR3 length: 18
clone size: NA
CDR3 protein: CASSYSSVASSSYNEQFF
CDR3 DNA: TGTGCCAGCAGTTACTCGAGTGTAGCGTCGAGCTCCTACAATGAGCAGTTCTTC

V gene: TRBV14
D gene: NA
J gene: TRBJ1-1
CDR3 length: 11
clone size: NA
CDR3 protein: CASSQAGEAFF
CDR3 DNA: TGTGCCAGCAGCCAAGCAGGGGAAGCTTTCTTT

V gene: TRBV9
D gene: NA
J gene: TRBJ2-2
CDR3 length: 14
clone size: once
CDR3 protein: CASSVVGGTGELFF
CDR3 DNA: TGTGCCAGCAGCGTAGTGGGGGGTACCGGGGAGCTGTTTTTT

V gene: TRBV3-1/TRBV3-2
D gene: NA
J gene: TRBJ2-2
CDR3 length: 15
clone size: NA
CDR3 protein: CASRSGAGNTGELFF
CDR3 DNA: TGTGCCAGCAGATCAGGGGCGGGGAACACCGGGGAGCTGTTTTTT

V gene: TRBV18
D gene: NA
J gene: TRBJ1-1
CDR3 length: 14
clone size: NA
CDR3 protein: CASSAAGGNTEAFF
CDR3 DNA: TGTGCCAGCTCAGCGGCGGGGGGGAACACTGAAGCTTTCTTT

V gene: TRBV6-5
D gene: NA
J gene: TRBJ1-5
CDR3 length: 13
clone size: NA
CDR3 protein: CASRRDDSQPQHF
CDR3 DNA: TGTGCCAGCAGGCGGGACGATAGTCAGCCCCAGCATTTT

V gene: TRBV29-1
D gene: NA
J gene: TRBJ2-3
CDR3 length: 14
clone size: few
CDR3 protein: CSVQRGSSTDTQYF
CDR3 DNA: TGCAGCGTTCAAAGGGGTTCTAGCACAGATACGCAGTATTTT

V gene: TRBV28
D gene: NA
J gene: TRBJ1-5
CDR3 length: 17
clone size: NA
CDR3 protein: CASSAGRTQPQSQPQHF
CDR3 DNA: TGTGCCAGCAGCGCGGGGCGTACGCAGCCCCAGAGTCAGCCCCAGCATTTT

V gene: TRBV5-1
D gene: TRBD1
J gene: TRBJ1-1
CDR3 length: 14
clone size: NA
CDR3 protein: CASSGQGGNAEAFF
CDR3 DNA: TGCGCCAGCAGCGGACAGGGAGGGAATGCTGAAGCTTTCTTT

V gene: TRBV28
D gene: NA
J gene: TRBJ1-2
CDR3 length: 11
clone size: NA
CDR3 protein: CASLSNYGYTF
CDR3 DNA: TGTGCCAGTCTATCTAACTATGGCTACACCTTC

V gene: TRBV7-3
D gene: NA
J gene: TRBJ2-1
CDR3 length: 14
clone size: once
CDR3 protein: CASSYGSGQRGQFF
CDR3 DNA: TGTGCCAGCAGCTATGGCTCGGGACAAAGAGGGCAGTTCTTC

V gene: TRBV6-5
D gene: TRBD1
J gene: TRBJ1-3
CDR3 length: 15
clone size: NA
CDR3 protein: CASSRQGAGGNTIYF
CDR3 DNA: TGTGCCAGCTCGAGGCAGGGGGCAGGTGGAAACACCATATATTTT

V gene: TRBV19
D gene: TRBD1
J gene: TRBJ1-2
CDR3 length: 13
clone size: NA
CDR3 protein: CASTDRGNYGYTF
CDR3 DNA: TGTGCCAGTACCGACAGGGGGAACTATGGCTACACCTTC

V gene: TRBV6-4
D gene: TRBD1
J gene: TRBJ1-2
CDR3 length: 12
clone size: NA
CDR3 protein: CASSATGEGYTF
CDR3 DNA: TGTGCCAGCAGTGCAACAGGGGAAGGCTACACCTTC

V gene: TRBV18
D gene: NA
J gene: TRBJ1-1
CDR3 length: 14
clone size: once
CDR3 protein: CASSKKSGVAEAFF
CDR3 DNA: TGTGCCAGCTCAAAAAAATCGGGGGTCGCTGAAGCTTTCTTT